Sequencing of this T cell receptor beta chain was carried out in a study of blood T cell repertoires in COVID-19. About the study: The United States, Italy and Spain provided the acute and convalescent COVID-19 samples. T cells, B-cell-depleted T cells, or PBMCs provided the cDNA or gDNA that served as material.

Enrolled through a virtual design, the participants were between about 18 and 100 years of age and came from under 25 US areas. In the original analysis: Using reference gene primer amplification, nucleated cell counts were estimated. Libraries were prepared by immunoSEQ multiplex PCR; TCRdb keeps only in-frame clonotypes and omits some of them. V and J calls and clone size are given by that table; D and trimming were obtained from the DNA. Here the sample spans 150,000 to 200,000 clones, approximately 73% being singletons. CDR3 length: 16 residues. V was trimmed by 3 bases and J by 0 bases, leaving 14 bases between them. The germline gives CDR1 LNHDA, CDR2 SQIVND (reference sequence).

The clonotype originates from a woman aged 45-59 years with acute COVID-19. The sample comprised PBMCs or T cells enriched from blood (not recorded which). V usage is TRBV19 and J usage is TRBJ1-1; weak D call: TRBD1 (6 bases). Written as DNA, the CDR3 is TGTGCCAGTAGTATCAGGGGCAGTAATATGAACACTGAAGCTTTCTTT. Translating it yields CASSIRGSNMNTEAFF. The entire variable domain, with the rest obtained from reference TRBV19 and TRBJ1-1, is as follows: DGGITQSPKYLFRKEGQNVTLSCEQNLNHDAMYWYRQDPGQGLRLIYYSQIVNDFQKGDIAEGYSVSREKKESFPLTVTSAQKNPTAFYLCASSIRGSNMNTEAFFGQGTRLTVV.